Listed below are T cell receptor beta chains from one sample, sequenced in a study of shared clonotypes between healthy human individuals. Repertoires were generated with immunoSEQ multiplex PCR, while TCRdb's copy carries only in-frame clones and drops some. The sample has some 580,000 clones; roughly 98% are singletons. The source material was naive CD8+ T cells sorted from blood. These receptors were collected from a man aged 30-40 years in good health. The CDR3 runs from the conserved cysteine through the conserved F or W. The order of the fields is V gene, J gene, D gene, clone size, CDR3 protein, CDR3 DNA. D genes are given only for firm matches. Only part of the rows carry a size: once, few, many, or a class if the clone is expanded.

>TRBV9|TRBJ1-1|-|-
CASSVGGGEGTEAFF
TGTGCCAGCAGCGTAGGGGGGGGCGAAGGGACTGAAGCTTTCTTT
>TRBV27|TRBJ2-7|-|-
CASRDGSYEQYF
TGTGCCAGTCGGGACGGATCCTACGAGCAGTACTTC
>TRBV25-1|TRBJ2-2|TRBD1|-
CASSRQGNTGELFF
TGTGCCAGCAGTAGACAGGGGAACACCGGGGAGCTGTTTTTT
>TRBV27|TRBJ1-1|-|-
CASSLSPITEAFF
TGTGCCAGCAGTTTATCCCCAATCACTGAAGCTTTCTTT
>TRBV7-7|TRBJ2-1|TRBD2|once
CASGEAGLYNEQFF
TGTGCCAGCGGTGAAGCGGGGTTGTACAATGAGCAGTTCTTC
>TRBV5-1|TRBJ2-7|TRBD1|-
CASSTGQGAYEQYF
TGCGCCAGCAGCACCGGACAGGGGGCCTACGAGCAGTACTTC
>TRBV29-1|TRBJ2-1|-|-
CSVYPSNYNEQFF
TGCAGCGTTTACCCCTCAAACTACAATGAGCAGTTCTTC
>TRBV7-6|TRBJ1-2|-|-
CASSKRTAQLGYGYTF
TGTGCCAGCAGCAAAAGGACAGCACAACTAGGCTATGGCTACACCTTC
>TRBV19|TRBJ1-1|-|-
CASSSTWAEAFF
TGTGCCAGTAGTAGTACCTGGGCTGAAGCTTTCTTT
>TRBV4-1|TRBJ2-2|-|-
CASSQGYLGGTGELFF
TGCGCCAGCAGCCAAGGCTACTTGGGGGGCACCGGGGAGCTGTTTTTT
>TRBV27|TRBJ2-1|-|-
CASRQGRVYNEQFF
TGTGCCAGCAGGCAGGGACGGGTCTACAATGAGCAGTTCTTC
>TRBV5-1|TRBJ2-7|-|-
CASSLEGSVEEQYF
TGCGCCAGCAGCTTAGAAGGGAGTGTAGAGGAGCAGTACTTC
>TRBV7-7|TRBJ2-5|-|-
CASALGRQETQYF
TGTGCTAGCGCCTTAGGGCGACAGGAGACCCAGTACTTC
>TRBV29-1|TRBJ2-2|-|-
CSVEDQVGGELFF
TGCAGCGTTGAAGATCAGGTGGGCGGGGAGCTGTTTTTT
>TRBV27|TRBJ2-3|-|-
CASSQISRVETDTQYF
TGTGCCAGCAGTCAAATTTCCAGGGTGGAAACAGATACGCAGTATTTT
>TRBV5-1|TRBJ2-7|TRBD2|-
CASSLYGSGSYEQYF
TGCGCCAGCAGCCTTTATGGTAGCGGGAGTTACGAGCAGTACTTC
>TRBV7-6|TRBJ2-1|TRBD2|-
CASSLGGISSYNEQFF
TGTGCCAGCAGCTTGGGGGGGATCTCCTCCTACAATGAGCAGTTCTTC
>TRBV9|TRBJ2-1|TRBD2|-
CASSGRTSGHNEQFF
TGTGCCAGCAGCGGAAGGACTAGCGGACACAATGAGCAGTTCTTC
>TRBV10-3|TRBJ2-3|TRBD2|-
CAIRGTSGRSSTDTQYF
TGTGCCATCAGGGGGACTAGCGGGAGGTCTAGCACAGATACGCAGTATTTT
>TRBV7-2|TRBJ2-3|-|-
CASSLLGSTDTQYF
TGTGCCAGCAGCTTGTTAGGCAGCACAGATACGCAGTATTTT
>TRBV11-2|TRBJ2-7|-|-
CASSLIGEASVAYEQYF
TGTGCCAGCAGCTTAATAGGGGAGGCTAGCGTTGCCTACGAGCAGTACTTC
>TRBV10-2|TRBJ1-1|-|-
CASSTRGELNTEAFF
TGCGCCAGCAGTACAAGGGGGGAATTGAACACTGAAGCTTTCTTT
>TRBV6-5|TRBJ1-2|-|-
CASKSGGGDGYTF
TGTGCCAGCAAATCGGGGGGAGGGGATGGCTACACCTTC
>TRBV5-1|TRBJ2-7|-|-
CASSLESGRYEQYF
TGCGCCAGCAGCTTGGAATCCGGCAGATACGAGCAGTACTTC
>TRBV7-2|TRBJ2-4|TRBD1|once
CASSYQGAGAKNIQYF
TGTGCCAGCAGCTACCAGGGGGCTGGTGCCAAAAACATTCAGTACTTC
>TRBV14|TRBJ1-2|-|-
CASKMGDRRGYGYTF
TGTGCCAGCAAGATGGGGGACCGACGTGGCTATGGCTACACCTTC
>TRBV19|TRBJ2-5|-|-
CASSLHRDNQETQYF
TGTGCCAGTAGTCTACACCGGGACAACCAAGAGACCCAGTACTTC
>TRBV30|TRBJ1-2|TRBD1|-
CAWSVVDRGYYGYTF
TGTGCCTGGAGTGTGGTCGACAGGGGGTACTATGGCTACACCTTC
>TRBV18|TRBJ2-1|TRBD2|-
CASSLKPVLAGGSNEQFF
TGTGCCAGCTCACTTAAACCAGTACTAGCGGGAGGGTCAAATGAGCAGTTCTTC
>TRBV28|TRBJ2-7|TRBD2|-
CASSLIFGGTSSYEQYF
TGTGCCAGCAGTTTAATATTCGGGGGGACTAGCTCCTACGAGCAGTACTTC
>TRBV19|TRBJ1-2|TRBD1|-
CASSIRGTGSGYTF
TGTGCCAGTAGTATTCGAGGGACAGGGTCCGGGTACACCTTC
>TRBV7-9|TRBJ2-7|-|-
CASSLGPDGTYEQYF
TGTGCCAGCAGCTTAGGCCCGGACGGAACCTACGAGCAGTACTTC
>TRBV5-1|TRBJ2-7|TRBD2|-
CASSFSGRATESYEQYF
TGCGCCAGCAGCTTTAGCGGGAGGGCCACAGAAAGCTACGAGCAGTACTTC
>TRBV7-9|TRBJ2-2|-|once
CASSLAGSEELFF
TGTGCCAGCAGCTTAGCGGGTTCGGAGGAGCTGTTTTTT
>TRBV7-2|TRBJ2-7|-|-
CASSPRGYF
TGTGCCAGCAGCCCCCGTGGGTACTTC
>TRBV29-1|TRBJ2-1|-|-
CSVEGHIAAPYNEQFF
TGCAGCGTTGAAGGTCATATAGCGGCCCCCTACAATGAGCAGTTCTTC
>TRBV21-1|TRBJ1-5|-|-
CASSIVGFCSNQPQHF
TGTGCCAGCAGCATTGTGGGGTTCTGCAGCAATCAGCCCCAGCATTTT
>TRBV7-3|TRBJ2-1|TRBD2|-
CASSLTGTSGANNEQFF
TGTGCCAGCAGCTTAACTGGGACTAGCGGGGCTAACAATGAGCAGTTCTTC
>TRBV7-9|TRBJ1-5|TRBD1|-
CASSSETGTDRGQPQHF
TGTGCCAGCAGCTCAGAAACGGGGACGGACAGGGGTCAGCCCCAGCATTTT
>TRBV28|TRBJ2-5|-|-
CASSSLRDTNYPQETQYF
TGTGCCAGCAGCAGCCTTCGGGACACAAATTACCCTCAAGAGACCCAGTACTTC
>TRBV5-5|TRBJ2-1|TRBD2|-
CASSLGTSANEQFF
TGTGCCAGCAGCTTGGGGACTAGCGCCAATGAGCAGTTCTTC
>TRBV27|TRBJ2-3|TRBD2|-
CASTQVAGITDTQYF
TGTGCCAGCACTCAGGTAGCGGGAATCACAGATACGCAGTATTTT
>TRBV11-2|TRBJ1-1|-|-
CASSRWDGYTEAFF
TGTGCCAGCAGCCGCTGGGACGGATACACTGAAGCTTTCTTT
>TRBV10-1|TRBJ2-1|-|-
CASSGSAASLHEQFF
TGCGCCAGCAGTGGGAGTGCGGCTAGCCTGCATGAGCAGTTCTTC
>TRBV4-1|TRBJ2-4|-|-
CASSQVGASKNIQYF
TGCGCCAGCAGCCAAGTCGGGGCTTCCAAAAACATTCAGTACTTC
>TRBV29-1|TRBJ1-4|-|-
CSVNFRVTNEKLFF
TGCAGCGTTAACTTCAGGGTAACTAATGAAAAACTGTTTTTT
>TRBV27|TRBJ2-1|TRBD2|once
CASSNRLAALDEQFF
TGTGCCAGCAGCAACCGACTAGCGGCGTTGGATGAGCAGTTCTTC
>TRBV2|TRBJ2-1|TRBD2|once
CASKIAGARYNEQFF
TGTGCCAGCAAAATAGCGGGAGCCCGCTACAATGAGCAGTTCTTC
>TRBV5-6|TRBJ2-5|-|-
CASSLGYLETQYF
TGTGCCAGCAGCTTGGGCTACCTAGAGACCCAGTACTTC